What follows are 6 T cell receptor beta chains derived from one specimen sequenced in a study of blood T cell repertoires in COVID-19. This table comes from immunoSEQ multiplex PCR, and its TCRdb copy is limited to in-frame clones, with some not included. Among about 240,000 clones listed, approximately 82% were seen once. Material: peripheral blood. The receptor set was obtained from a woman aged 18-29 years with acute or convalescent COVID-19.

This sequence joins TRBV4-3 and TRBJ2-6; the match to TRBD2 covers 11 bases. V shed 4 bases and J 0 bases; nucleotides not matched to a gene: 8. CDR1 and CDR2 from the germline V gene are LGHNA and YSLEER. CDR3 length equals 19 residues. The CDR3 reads CASSRTPGLADSGANVLTF. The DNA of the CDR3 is TGCGCCAGCAGCCGAACTCCGGGACTAGCGGACTCTGGGGCCAACGTCCTGACTTTC.

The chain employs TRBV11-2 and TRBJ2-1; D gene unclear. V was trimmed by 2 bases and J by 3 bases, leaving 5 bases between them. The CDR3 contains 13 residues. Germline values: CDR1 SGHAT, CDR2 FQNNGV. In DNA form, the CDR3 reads TGTGCCAGCAGCTTAACTGGCTACAATGAGCAGTTCTTC. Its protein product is CASSLTGYNEQFF.

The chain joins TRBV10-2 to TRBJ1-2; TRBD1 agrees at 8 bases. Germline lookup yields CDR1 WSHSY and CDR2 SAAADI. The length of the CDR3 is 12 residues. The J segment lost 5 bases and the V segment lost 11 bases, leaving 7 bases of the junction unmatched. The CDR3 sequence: CAVRTGQYGYTF. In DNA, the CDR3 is TGCGCCGTCCGGACAGGGCAATATGGCTACACCTTC.

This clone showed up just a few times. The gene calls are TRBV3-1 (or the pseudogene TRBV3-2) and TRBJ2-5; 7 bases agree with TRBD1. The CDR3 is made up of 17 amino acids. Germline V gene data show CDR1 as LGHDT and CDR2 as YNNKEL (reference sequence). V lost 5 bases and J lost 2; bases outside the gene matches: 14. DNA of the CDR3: TGTGCCAGCAGCTTTTCCCTGGGGACAGTGTTTCAAGAGACCCAGTACTTC. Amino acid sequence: CASSFSLGTVFQETQYF.

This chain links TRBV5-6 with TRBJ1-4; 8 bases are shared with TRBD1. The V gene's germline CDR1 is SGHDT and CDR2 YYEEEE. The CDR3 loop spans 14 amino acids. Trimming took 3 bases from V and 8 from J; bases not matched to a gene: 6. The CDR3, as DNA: TGTGCCAGCAGCTCGACAGGGGTTGAAGAAAAACTGTTTTTT. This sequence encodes CASSSTGVEEKLFF.

DNA of the CDR3: TGTGCCATCAGTGAGTCATCCGGTTTTGGAGAGACCCAGTACTTC. Translating gives CAISESSGFGETQYF. V usage is TRBV10-3 and J usage is TRBJ2-5, with D unclear. V was trimmed by 0 bases and J by 4 bases, leaving 12 bases between them. Germline assignment: CDR1 ENHRY and CDR2 SYGVKD. The CDR3 is 15 amino acids.